The 25 T cell receptor beta chains in this list originate from one sample, sequenced in a study of blood T cell repertoires in COVID-19. Assay: immunoSEQ multiplex PCR; the TCRdb copy retains only in-frame clones and omits some. The sample carries approximately 410,000 clones, 86% recorded once. Input material: peripheral blood. The receptors here all came from a woman in her 30s with active or convalescent COVID-19.

The chain links TRBV7-8 to TRBJ1-1, with 7 bases that match TRBD1. Trimming took 5 bases from V and 3 from J; bases not matched to a gene: 6. Germline V gives CDR1 SGHVS, CDR2 FQNEAQ. CDR3 length: 14 residues. The CDR3 is CASSADRDHTEAFF. CDR3 nucleotide sequence: TGTGCCAGCAGCGCAGACAGGGATCACACTGAAGCTTTCTTT. Looking up the rest from reference TRBV7-8 and TRBJ1-1 gives the full variable domain: GAGVSQSPRYKVAKRGQDVALRCDPISGHVSLFWYQQALGQGPEFLTYFQNEAQLDKSGLPSDRFFAERPEGSVSTLKIQRTQQEDSAVYLCASSADRDHTEAFFGQGTRLTVV.

V usage is TRBV29-1 and J usage is TRBJ2-1, with 7 positions matching TRBD1. This CDR3 has 14 residues. V lost 6 bases, J lost 0 bases, and 5 bases stayed unmatched. Germline lookup yields CDR1 SQVTM and CDR2 ANQGSEA. The CDR3 sequence: CSVERDSSYNEQFF. Written as DNA, the CDR3 is TGCAGCGTGGAACGGGACAGCTCCTACAATGAGCAGTTCTTC.

The chain links TRBV2 to TRBJ1-5, with 7 nucleotides matching TRBD1. V was clipped by 7 bases and J by 4 bases; unmatched bases: 10. This CDR3 contains 15 residues. In germline, CDR1 is SNHLY, CDR2 FYNNEI. The CDR3 DNA sequence: TGTGCCAGCACCTCGGGACAGTCGCGGAATCAGCCCCAGCATTTT. This sequence encodes CASTSGQSRNQPQHF.

The chain couples TRBV4-1 to TRBJ2-7; TRBD1 agrees at 7 bases. Germline CDR1 and CDR2: MGHRA and YSYEKL. The CDR3 consists of 17 residues. V shed 0 bases and J 5 bases; nucleotides not matched to a gene: 13. The DNA for the CDR3 is TGCGCCAGCAGCCAAGATTACCGGGACAGTGGGAAGGACGAGCAGTACTTC. Translating it yields CASSQDYRDSGKDEQYF.

The CDR3 region has the DNA TGTGCCATCAGGCAGGGGGTATCTGGAAACACCATATATTTT. The encoded protein is CAIRQGVSGNTIYF. This rearrangement joins TRBV10-3 to TRBJ1-3; 7 bases match TRBD1. This CDR3 region has 14 residues. V lost 6 bases, J lost 1 base, and 3 bases stayed unmatched. CDR1 is ENHRY, CDR2 SYGVKD, per germline.

This clone is a singleton in its sample. The chain links TRBV6-5 to TRBJ1-4; 8 bases map to TRBD1. This CDR3 has 15 amino acids. Germline CDR1 reads MNHEY; CDR2 reads SVGAGI. V lost 6 bases, J lost 3 bases, and 6 bases stayed unmatched. In DNA, the CDR3 is TGTGCCAGCAGCGACAGGGGCTCAGCTAATGAAAAACTGTTTTTT. The encoded protein is CASSDRGSANEKLFF.

The chain couples TRBV25-1 to TRBJ2-3, with TRBD2 identical over 14 bases. Trimming removed 2 bases from V and 7 bases from J; junction bases left unmatched: 2. The CDR3 is 15 residues long. Germline V gene data show CDR1 as MGHDK and CDR2 as SYGVNS. CDR3 region: CASSEGTSGGHTQYF. As DNA, the CDR3 is TGTGCCAGCAGTGAAGGGACTAGCGGGGGCCATACGCAGTATTTT.

The rearrangement joins TRBV6-6 to TRBJ2-7; D is possibly TRBD2 (6 bases). From germline, CDR1 is MNHNY and CDR2 SVGAGI (reference sequence). Trimming left V 2 bases short and J 2 bases short, with 13 bases between. There are 15 residues in the CDR3. CDR3 amino acids: CASSYAAGNAYEQYF. The DNA for the CDR3 is TGTGCCAGCAGTTACGCTGCGGGAAATGCCTACGAGCAGTACTTC.

The chain has TRBV3-1 (or the pseudogene TRBV3-2) and TRBJ1-3, with TRBD1 identical over 7 bases. V dropped 3 bases and J dropped 0; count of bases not matched to a gene: 5. The CDR3 is 16 residues long. Germline CDR1 LGHDT, CDR2 YNNKEL (reference sequence). DNA of the CDR3: TGTGCCAGCAGCCACTCGACAGGGACCTCTGGAAACACCATATATTTT. Amino acid sequence: CASSHSTGTSGNTIYF.

The sample holds one count of this clone. The chain joins TRBV7-9 to TRBJ2-1, with D possibly matching TRBD2 (6 bases). Germline CDR1 and CDR2: SEHNR and FQNEAQ (reference sequence). With 2 bases removed from V and 9 bases from J, the gap between germline ends came to 17 bases. The CDR3 totals 15 residues. The CDR3 bases are TGTGCCAGCAGCTTATCTGACGGGAGAGTCACTGAGCAGTTCTTC. It encodes CASSLSDGRVTEQFF.

The chain joins TRBV6-1 to TRBJ1-1; a possible D gene is TRBD1 (5 bases). The CDR3 consists of 15 residues. The V end lost 1 base, the J end lost 6 bases, and 15 bases lay between the germline ends. Germline V gene data show CDR1 as MNHNS and CDR2 as SASEGT. CDR3 residues: CASSEGAGSRSEAFF. CDR3 DNA sequence: TGTGCCAGCAGTGAAGGGGCAGGGTCGAGGTCTGAAGCTTTCTTT.

This clone was recorded once. J is TRBJ2-2 and V is TRBV4-1; D unclear. The CDR3 sequence is 15 residues long. V was pared by 0 bases and J by 0 bases, with 5 bases between. The V gene's germline CDR1 is MGHRA and CDR2 YSYEKL. CDR3 sequence reads: CASSQDLSNTGELFF. CDR3 nucleotide sequence: TGCGCCAGCAGCCAAGATCTTTCGAACACCGGGGAGCTGTTTTTT.

The chain recombines TRBV20-1 with TRBJ1-4, with D maybe TRBD1 (5 bases). Germline values: CDR1 DFQATT, CDR2 SNEGSKA (reference sequence). There are 11 residues in the CDR3. V gave up 5 bases and J gave up 8 bases, with 9 bases separating them. The CDR3 nucleotides read TGCAGTGCTTTCAGGGAAGAAAAACTGTTTTTT. It encodes CSAFREEKLFF.

CDR3 bases: TGTGCCAGCAGCCTGAACAGGGGAAGGGAGACCCAGTACTTC. It encodes CASSLNRGRETQYF. The V and J genes are TRBV5-6 and TRBJ2-5, with 7 bases fitting TRBD1. V lost 4 bases to trimming and J lost 5 bases; unmatched junction nucleotides: 8. The CDR3 has 14 amino acids. CDR1 SGHDT and CDR2 YYEEEE come from the germline V gene.

This clone was observed once. This chain links TRBV19 with TRBJ2-1, with D maybe TRBD2 (5 bases). Trimming left V 3 bases short and J 5 bases short, with 11 bases between. The CDR3 length is 14 residues. Germline CDR1 is LNHDA and CDR2 is SQIVND (reference sequence). The CDR3 nucleotides are TGTGCCAGTAGTATTGCAAGGGAGAACAATGAGCAGTTCTTC. As protein: CASSIARENNEQFF. The full variable domain, completed using reference TRBV19 and TRBJ2-1, is DGGITQSPKYLFRKEGQNVTLSCEQNLNHDAMYWYRQDPGQGLRLIYYSQIVNDFQKGDIAEGYSVSREKKESFPLTVTSAQKNPTAFYLCASSIARENNEQFFGPGTRLTVL.

This sequence joins TRBV2 and TRBJ2-6; D is unresolved. Germline V gene lookup returns CDR1 SNHLY and CDR2 FYNNEI. V was pared by 3 bases and J by 2 bases, with 11 bases between. CDR3 length: 16 amino acids. CDR3 region: CASSEPQLAGANVLTF. As DNA, the CDR3 is TGTGCCAGCAGTGAGCCCCAGCTAGCTGGGGCCAACGTCCTGACTTTC.

The chain recombines TRBV5-1 with TRBJ2-7; D unclear. Germline CDR1 SGHRS, CDR2 YFSETQ. The CDR3 contains 13 residues. V dropped 4 bases and J dropped 9 bases, with 17 bases sitting between them. DNA for the CDR3: TGCGCCAGCAGCCCCGATCTGAGTTCTGGGCAGTACTTC. Translating it yields CASSPDLSSGQYF.

This chain connects TRBV6-5 to TRBJ1-1, with D perhaps matching TRBD1 (5 bases). The germline CDR1 and CDR2 sequences are MNHEY and SVGAGI. The CDR3 contains 15 residues. Trimming removed 6 bases from V and 3 bases from J, with 17 bases in between. As DNA, the CDR3 is TGTGCCAGCAGGCGGGTCGCGGGAGGGGACACTGAAGCTTTCTTT. The encoded protein is CASRRVAGGDTEAFF.

This clone was seen once. The chain links TRBV7-2 to TRBJ1-1; D gene unclear. The CDR3 length is 16 residues. The V gene lost 6 bases and the J gene lost 0 bases, with 17 bases spanning the gap. Germline-derived CDR1 and CDR2 are SGHTA and FQGNSA. CDR3 DNA sequence: TGTGCCAGCAGTCCCCCGCCAAACAGATTGAACACTGAAGCTTTCTTT. Its protein is CASSPPPNRLNTEAFF. Full variable domain (outside the CDR3, taken from reference TRBV7-2 and TRBJ1-1): GAGVSQSPSNKVTEKGKDVELRCDPISGHTALYWYRQSLGQGLEFLIYFQGNSAPDKSGLPSDRFSAERTGGSVSTLTIQRTQQEDSAVYLCASSPPPNRLNTEAFFGQGTRLTVV.

Only a few counts were recorded for this clone. The V and J genes are TRBV6-5 and TRBJ2-1, with 11 bases lining up with TRBD2. The trim removed 10 bases at V and 0 bases at J, leaving 5 bases unmatched. Germline-derived CDR1 and CDR2 are MNHEY and SVGAGI. The CDR3 consists of 15 residues. The CDR3 DNA reads TGTGCCACCGAAGGACTAGCGGGCTCCTACAATGAGCAGTTCTTC. It yields the protein CATEGLAGSYNEQFF.

The chain couples TRBV9 to TRBJ2-7; 9 bases are shared with TRBD2. This CDR3 is built from 15 residues. Per germline, CDR1 SGDLS and CDR2 YYNGEE. The ends lost 4 bases at V and 4 bases at J; junction bases unmatched: 9. CDR3 region: CASSSGTSSVYEQYF. DNA of the CDR3: TGTGCCAGCAGCTCAGGGACTAGCTCGGTATACGAGCAGTACTTC.

The table lists this clone with a count of one. The gene calls are TRBV6-1 and TRBJ1-1; no definite D call. The CDR3 length is 13 residues. CDR1 is MNHNS and CDR2 is SASEGT in the germline V gene. Deletions cut 2 bases from V and 4 bases from J, with 8 bases between. CDR3 region: CASSENLITEAFF. As DNA, the CDR3 is TGTGCCAGCAGTGAAAACCTAATCACTGAAGCTTTCTTT.

As DNA, the CDR3 is TGCGCCAGCAGGGAAACAGGAGAGAACACTGAAGCTTTCTTT. This gives the protein CASRETGENTEAFF. This chain joins TRBV5-1 and TRBJ1-1; tentative D call: TRBD1 (5 bases). The CDR3 totals 14 residues. V dropped 5 bases and J dropped 1 base, with 12 bases sitting between them. Germline values: CDR1 SGHRS, CDR2 YFSETQ.

The chain uses TRBV19 and TRBJ1-5; D is possibly TRBD1 (5 bases). V lost 8 bases to trimming and J lost 7 bases, with 18 bases between them. The CDR3 loop spans 14 amino acids. From germline, CDR1 is LNHDA and CDR2 SQIVND (reference sequence). CDR3 in amino acids: CASGGAQTGQPQHF. DNA for the CDR3: TGTGCCAGTGGAGGGGCGCAGACCGGGCAGCCCCAGCATTTT. The full variable domain, with the rest looked up from reference TRBV19 and TRBJ1-5, is DGGITQSPKYLFRKEGQNVTLSCEQNLNHDAMYWYRQDPGQGLRLIYYSQIVNDFQKGDIAEGYSVSREKKESFPLTVTSAQKNPTAFYLCASGGAQTGQPQHFGDGTRLSIL.

This sequence joins TRBV2 and TRBJ2-5, with 11 bases matching TRBD2. CDR1 SNHLY and CDR2 FYNNEI come from the germline V gene. CDR3 length: 14 amino acids. With 8 bases clipped from V and 5 bases from J, the junction kept 7 bases outside the gene matches. This CDR3 reads CASALAGVGETQYF. As DNA, the CDR3 is TGTGCCAGCGCACTAGCGGGGGTGGGTGAGACCCAGTACTTC.